This TCR beta chain stems from a study of OX40 agonist ivuxolimab in advanced cancers. About the study: An agonistic anti-OX40 (CD134) antibody, ivuxolimab, was used to treat the patients. Whole-study findings and limits: Expanded clones belonging to CD8+ T cells outnumbered, on average, those of CD4+. Blood T cells, both CD4+ and CD8+, expanded clonally by week 6 at 0.1 to 3.0 mg/kg. Expanded peripheral T cells had an undetermined antigen specificity.

Profiling relied on immunoSEQ multiplex PCR, and the TCRdb table lists in-frame clones only, not all of them. The sample contains roughly 40,000 clones, 70% to 90% of which appear only once. Notes on this clone: What it recognizes is unknown.

The CDR3 loop spans 15 amino acids. V trimming: 3 bases; J trimming: 4 bases; junction bases outside the gene matches: 5. Germline CDR1 SGHRS, CDR2 YFSETQ. The clonotype was recovered from an adult with an advanced solid tumor such as melanoma, head and neck, liver or kidney cancer. The chain links TRBV5-1 to TRBJ2-2, with 8 bases aligning to TRBD1. Material: CD4+ or CD8+ T cells sorted from blood, obtained in a trial of the OX40 agonist ivuxolimab. Written as DNA, the CDR3 is TGCGCCAGCAGCTCCGGACAGGGTTCCACCGGGGAGCTGTTTTTT. Translation gives CASSSGQGSTGELFF.